The clone carrying this T cell receptor beta chain was observed a few times. As yet, its antigen is unknown. These data belong to a study of T-cell memory formation after mild COVID-19. The study, taken as a whole, reports: Contracting CD4+ clones sat mainly in CM and EM; CD8+ in EMRA.

TCRdb reprocessed the 5' RACE reads via MiXCR and lists one record per CDR3 protein. The data show approximately 580,000 distinct CDR3 sequences, roughly 21% seen once. Germline CDR1 LNHDA, CDR2 SQIVND (reference sequence). V lost 5 bases and J lost 0, with 11 bases in between. This CDR3 has 14 amino acids. This clonotype was obtained from an adult woman who had mild COVID-19 (a few samples of this study predate the infection). Cell type and time point are not known. The rearrangement joins TRBV19 to TRBJ2-7; D gene uncertain. Sample: PBMCs or a T cell subset sorted from them (not recorded which). The CDR3 reads CASSGSGYSYEQYF. CDR3 coding DNA: TGTGCCAGTAGTGGCAGTGGGTACTCCTACGAGCAGTACTTC. Drawing the rest from reference TRBV19 and TRBJ2-7, the complete variable domain is DGGITQSPKYLFRKEGQNVTLSCEQNLNHDAMYWYRQDPGQGLRLIYYSQIVNDFQKGDIAEGYSVSREKKESFPLTVTSAQKNPTAFYLCASSGSGYSYEQYFGPGTRLTVT.